The rows below give T cell receptor beta chains drawn from one sample of a study of CD8 T cells in Susac syndrome. TCRdb redid the calling of the immunoSEQ multiplex PCR reads with MiXCR, one entry per CDR3 protein. Seen here are fewer than 300,000 distinct CDR3 sequences, about 85% observed once, and the top ten hold about 0.11%. The sample was CD8+ T cells from PBMCs. These receptors all come from a human donor with multiple sclerosis. CDR3s include the opening cysteine and the closing phenylalanine or tryptophan. D genes are given only for firm matches. Clone sizes are given selectively: once, few, many, or a class where the clone is expanded.

j_call v_call d_call clone_size cdr3_aa cdr3_nt
TRBJ2-7 TRBV7-6 - - CASSLEASPRIYEQYF TGTGCCAGCAGCTTAGAAGCTTCACCGAGGATATACGAGCAGTACTTC
TRBJ2-7 TRBV6-1 - - CASSEARGGVGYEQYF TGTGCCAGCAGTGAAGCGCGCGGCGGGGTGGGGTACGAGCAGTACTTC
TRBJ1-5 TRBV19 - - CASSIGSDSYNQPQHF TGTGCCAGTAGTATAGGATCAGACAGTTACAATCAGCCCCAGCATTTT
TRBJ2-7 TRBV27 - once CASSLHMMSYEQYF TGTGCCAGCAGTCTCCACATGATGTCCTACGAGCAGTACTTC
TRBJ1-2 TRBV9 - - CASSVNSGGYTF TGTGCCAGCAGCGTGAACTCCGGGGGCTACACCTTC
TRBJ1-2 TRBV6-5 TRBD1 - CASSSWTGYGYTF TGTGCCAGCAGTTCCTGGACAGGGTATGGCTACACCTTC
TRBJ1-1 TRBV5-1 - - CASSLKGGPGEAFF TGCGCCAGCAGCTTGAAAGGAGGCCCTGGGGAAGCTTTCTTT
TRBJ1-1 TRBV20-1 TRBD1 - CSLKPGTGGAGMNTEAFF TGCAGTCTAAAACCCGGGACAGGGGGCGCCGGGATGAACACTGAAGCTTTCTTT
TRBJ2-5 TRBV10-3 TRBD2 few CAISDPGGGVRETQYF TGTGCCATCAGTGATCCGGGGGGAGGCGTCCGAGAGACCCAGTACTTC
TRBJ2-7 TRBV6-2/TRBV6-3 TRBD1 - CASTYPGQGKLEQYF TGTGCCAGCACTTATCCGGGACAGGGGAAATTGGAGCAGTACTTC
TRBJ1-5 TRBV2 - - CASSDAGGNQPQHF TGTGCCAGCAGTGATGCGGGAGGCAATCAGCCCCAGCATTTT
TRBJ2-4 TRBV9 - - CASSPYDSGYIQYF TGTGCCAGCAGCCCTTATGACTCCGGGTACATTCAGTACTTC
TRBJ1-2 TRBV7-8 TRBD1 - CASSLTLDRETIYGYTF TGTGCCAGCAGCTTAACCCTGGACAGGGAGACTATCTATGGCTACACCTTC
TRBJ2-1 TRBV29-1 - - CSVSSGEQFF TGCAGCGTTAGTAGCGGCGAGCAGTTCTTC
TRBJ2-7 TRBV27 TRBD1 - CASSPDRGRREQYF TGTGCCAGCTCACCGGACAGGGGACGGCGCGAGCAGTACTTC
TRBJ2-1 TRBV5-4 TRBD2 - CASSLKREVPNEQFF TGTGCCAGCAGCTTGAAGCGGGAGGTCCCGAATGAGCAGTTCTTC
TRBJ1-5 TRBV20-1 - - CSARSGGQPQHF TGCAGTGCTAGAAGCGGGGGTCAGCCCCAGCATTTT
TRBJ2-5 TRBV6-5 - few CASSSLLRETQYF TGTGCCAGCAGTTCCCTCTTACGTGAGACCCAGTACTTC
TRBJ1-1 TRBV29-1 - - CSVPGEQGNTEAFF TGCAGCGTACCGGGGGAACAGGGGAACACTGAAGCTTTCTTT
TRBJ1-1 TRBV5-1 TRBD1 - CASSLGERWGQGNTEAFF TGCGCCAGCAGCTTGGGAGAGAGATGGGGACAGGGGAACACTGAAGCTTTCTTT
TRBJ2-1 TRBV7-9 - - CASSISGRNEQFF TGTGCCAGCAGCATTAGCGGTCGCAATGAGCAGTTCTTC
TRBJ2-1 TRBV9 - - CASSEGGYNEQFF TGTGCCAGCAGCGAGGGCGGGTACAATGAGCAGTTCTTC